The 2 T cell receptor beta chains below come from one sample, sequenced in a study of T cells in Graves' hyperthyroidism and ophthalmopathy (dated by TCRdb to the late 2010s). Library preparation was by multiplex PCR. Sequencing took place on an Illumina HiSeq 2000. Amplification of TCR beta CDR3 regions was carried out from RNA transcripts. The first round of RT-PCR for the TCR CDR3 was performed with the HTBI primer set and the Qiagen OneStep RT-PCR kit. The public reads were run again by TCRdb, first through fastp at Q25 and then through MiXCR, and only productive beta chains were kept. Records with the same CDR3 protein are collapsed into one entry carrying the most frequent genes and DNA. This sample lists over 150,000 distinct CDR3 sequences; around 16% were detected once. Together, the top ten hold more than 50% of the sample. Specimen: blood. The receptors originated from a woman aged 45-59 years with Graves' hyperthyroidism.

This clonotype was counted only a few times. V is TRBV6-5 and J is TRBJ2-1, with 13 bases that match TRBD2. The J segment lost 0 bases and the V segment lost 3 bases, leaving 14 bases of the junction unmatched. Germline values: CDR1 MNHEY, CDR2 SVGAGI. The CDR3 length is 21 residues. Here the CDR3 DNA reads TGTGCCAGCAGTTATGAAACCCTTGGACTAGCGGGAGTTAGCTCCTACAATGAGCAGTTCTTC. It specifies CASSYETLGLAGVSSYNEQFF.

V and J are TRBV6-2 or TRBV6-3 and TRBJ2-7, with 8 bases lining up with TRBD2. From germline, CDR1 is MNHEY and CDR2 SVGEGT. The CDR3 is 17 residues long. V was clipped by 2 bases and J by 2 bases; unmatched bases: 11. For the CDR3, the DNA is TGTGCCAGCAGTTACCTGCCGACTAGCGACGTCCCCTACGAGCAGTACTTC. It specifies CASSYLPTSDVPYEQYF.